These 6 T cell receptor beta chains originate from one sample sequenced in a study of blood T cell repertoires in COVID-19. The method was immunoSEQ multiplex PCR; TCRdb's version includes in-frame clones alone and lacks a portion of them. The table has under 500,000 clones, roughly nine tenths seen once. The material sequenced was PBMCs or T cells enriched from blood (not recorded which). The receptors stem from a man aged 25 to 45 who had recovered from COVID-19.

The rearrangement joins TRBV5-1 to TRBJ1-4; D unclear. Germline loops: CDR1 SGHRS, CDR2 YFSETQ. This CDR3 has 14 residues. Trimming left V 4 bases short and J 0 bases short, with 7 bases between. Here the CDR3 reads CASSPRSTNEKLFF. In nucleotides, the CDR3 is TGCGCCAGCAGCCCCCGGTCAACTAATGAAAAACTGTTTTTT.

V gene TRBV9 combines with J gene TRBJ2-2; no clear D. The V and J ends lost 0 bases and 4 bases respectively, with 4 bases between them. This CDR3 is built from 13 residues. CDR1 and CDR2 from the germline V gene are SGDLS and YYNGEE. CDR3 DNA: TGTGCCAGCAGCGTAGCTCGCACCGGGGAGCTGTTTTTT. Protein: CASSVARTGELFF.

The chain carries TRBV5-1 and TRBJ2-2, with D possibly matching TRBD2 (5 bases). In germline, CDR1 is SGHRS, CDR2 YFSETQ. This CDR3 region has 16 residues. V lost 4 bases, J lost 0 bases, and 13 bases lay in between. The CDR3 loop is CASSPLSGTNTGELFF. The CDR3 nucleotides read TGCGCCAGCAGCCCCCTCAGCGGAACGAACACCGGGGAGCTGTTTTTT.

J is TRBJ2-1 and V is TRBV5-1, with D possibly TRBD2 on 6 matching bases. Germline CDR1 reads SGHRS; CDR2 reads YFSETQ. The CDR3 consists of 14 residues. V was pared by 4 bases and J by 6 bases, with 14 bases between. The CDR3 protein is CASSITGTFNEQFF. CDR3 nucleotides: TGCGCCAGCAGCATCACCGGGACTTTCAATGAGCAGTTCTTC.

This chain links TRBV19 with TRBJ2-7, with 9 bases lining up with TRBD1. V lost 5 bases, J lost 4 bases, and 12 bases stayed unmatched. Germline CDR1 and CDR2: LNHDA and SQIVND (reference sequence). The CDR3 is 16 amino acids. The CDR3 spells CASSPSEDRGRYEQYF. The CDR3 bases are TGTGCCAGTAGTCCCTCCGAGGACAGGGGTAGGTACGAGCAGTACTTC.

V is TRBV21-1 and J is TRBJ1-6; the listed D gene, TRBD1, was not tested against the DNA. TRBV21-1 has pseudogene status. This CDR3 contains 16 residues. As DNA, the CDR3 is TGTGCCAGCTTGGCACAGAGACAGGGGAATAATTCACCCCTCCACTTT. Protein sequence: CASLAQRQGNNSPLHF.